A single sample gave rise to the 9 T cell receptor beta chains below, sequenced in a study of blood T cell repertoires in COVID-19. Produced via immunoSEQ multiplex PCR; TCRdb's table is partial and in-frame only. Here the sample spans approximately 200,000 clones, around 85% being singletons. Sequencing used peripheral blood. These receptors originate from a man in his fifties or sixties with acute or convalescent COVID-19.

The gene calls are TRBV28 and TRBJ1-2; 8 bases align to TRBD1. The V gene end was trimmed by 10 bases and the J gene end by 4 bases; junction bases not matched to a gene: 8. Germline V CDR1 and CDR2: MDHEN, SYDVKM. The CDR3 is 13 residues long. The CDR3 is CATFTQGVYGYTF. CDR3 nucleotide sequence: TGTGCCACCTTTACACAGGGGGTCTATGGCTACACCTTC.

A word on this clone: An end of the junction does not agree with germline; a read error may underlie this. The rearrangement links TRBV7-7 to TRBJ2-7; TRBD1 agrees at 7 bases. The CDR3 totals 15 residues. From germline, CDR1 is SSHAT and CDR2 FNYEAQ (reference sequence). This chain's CDR3 is CASSPALGQSYEQYF. As DNA, the CDR3 is TGTGCTAGCAGCCCGGCGCTGGGACAGTCCTACGAGCAGTACTTC.

The chain employs TRBV9 and TRBJ2-1, with TRBD2 matching over 8 bases. Germline V gives CDR1 SGDLS, CDR2 YYNGEE. This CDR3 comprises 17 residues. Germline trimming cut 0 bases from V and 1 base from J; bases unmatched to any gene: 6. CDR3 in amino acids: CASSVVPQRESYNEQFF. CDR3 bases: TGTGCCAGCAGCGTAGTTCCCCAGCGGGAGTCCTACAATGAGCAGTTCTTC.

Turning to this clone: Within the sample, other DNA sequences also encode this same CDR3. This chain links TRBV7-9 with TRBJ1-6; D not resolved. Deletions cut 5 bases from V and 0 bases from J, with 8 bases between. Germline values: CDR1 SEHNR, CDR2 FQNEAQ (reference sequence). The CDR3 extends over 15 amino acids. The CDR3 DNA reads TGTGCCAGCAGCCCTGGTAGCTCCTATAATTCACCCCTCCACTTT. Translation gives CASSPGSSYNSPLHF. The full variable domain, in which reference TRBV7-9 and TRBJ1-6 provide the parts outside the CDR3, is DTGVSQNPRHKITKRGQNVTFRCDPISEHNRLYWYRQTLGQGPEFLTYFQNEAQLEKSRLLSDRFSAERPKGSFSTLEIQRTEQGDSAMYLCASSPGSSYNSPLHFGNGTRLTVT.

This sequence joins TRBV7-6 and TRBJ2-1; 8 nucleotides match TRBD2. V lost 6 bases, J lost 6 bases, and 10 bases stayed unmatched. Germline V gene data show CDR1 as SGHVS and CDR2 as FNYEAQ. The CDR3 extends over 15 amino acids. The CDR3 bases are TGTGCCAGCAGGGGAAGCGGGAGCAGGGTCAATGAGCAGTTCTTC. Protein: CASRGSGSRVNEQFF. Full variable domain (rest looked up from reference TRBV7-6 and TRBJ2-1): GAGVSQSPRYKVTKRGQDVALRCDPISGHVSLYWYRQALGQGPEFLTYFNYEAQQDKSGLPNDRFSAERPEGSISTLTIQRTEQRDSAMYRCASRGSGSRVNEQFFGPGTRLTVL.

The chain links TRBV7-2 to TRBJ1-2, with a possible D match to TRBD1 (5 bases). The CDR3 consists of 13 residues. Germline V gives CDR1 SGHTA, CDR2 FQGNSA. V was trimmed by 2 bases and J by 6 bases, leaving 10 bases between them. CDR3 DNA sequence: TGTGCCAGCAGCTTATGGGCAGGGCATGGCTACACCTTC. Translation gives CASSLWAGHGYTF.

The chain couples TRBV5-1 to TRBJ2-3; tentatively, D is TRBD1 (6 bases). The germline V gene has CDR1 SGHRS and CDR2 YFSETQ. The CDR3 extends over 13 amino acids. The germline V and J ends were trimmed by 5 bases and 7 bases, with 14 bases remaining between them. CDR3 region: CASSRAGANTQYF. The CDR3 DNA reads as TGCGCCAGCAGTAGGGCAGGGGCGAATACGCAGTATTTT. Drawing the rest from reference TRBV5-1 and TRBJ2-3, the complete variable domain is KAGVTQTPRYLIKTRGQQVTLSCSPISGHRSVSWYQQTPGQGLQFLFEYFSETQRNKGNFPGRFSGRQFSNSRSEMNVSTLELGDSALYLCASSRAGANTQYFGPGTRLTVL.

This sequence joins TRBV6-2 or TRBV6-3 and TRBJ1-2; D is unclear. Trimming stripped 0 bases from V and 0 bases from J, with 11 bases between. The CDR3 has 16 amino acids. Germline V gives CDR1 MNHEY, CDR2 SVGEGT. The DNA for the CDR3 is TGTGCCAGCAGTTACTCCCACGGACTACCTAACTATGGCTACACCTTC. It codes for CASSYSHGLPNYGYTF.

The chain combines TRBV14 with TRBJ1-1, with D perhaps TRBD1 (6 bases). The CDR3 length is 13 residues. CDR1 SGHDN and CDR2 FVKESK come from the germline V gene. V gave up 4 bases and J gave up 7 bases, with 13 bases separating them. Written as DNA, the CDR3 is TGTGCCAGCAGCCGTAACAGGGTCAGTGAAGCTTTCTTT. Its protein product is CASSRNRVSEAFF. Complete variable domain (other parts from reference TRBV14 and TRBJ1-1): EAGVTQFPSHSVIEKGQTVTLRCDPISGHDNLYWYRRVMGKEIKFLLHFVKESKQDESGMPNNRFLAERTGGTYSTLKVQPAELEDSGVYFCASSRNRVSEAFFGQGTRLTVV.